The rows below give T cell receptor beta chains drawn from one sample of a study of cytomegalovirus exposure and HLA in healthy donors. TCRdb keeps only in-frame clones here, not all; method: immunoSEQ multiplex PCR. Here the sample spans 150,000 to 200,000 clones, approximately 81% being singletons. The sample taken for sequencing was PBMCs. All receptors derive from a young man in good health and CMV-seronegative. Each CDR3 is given with its conserved first and last residue. Fields, in order: J gene, CDR3 length, V gene, clone size, D gene, CDR3 DNA, CDR3 protein. The D gene is left open where the match is weak. Only some rows state a clone size, as once, few, many or a class for expanded clones.

j_call: TRBJ2-7; cdr3_length: 14; v_call: TRBV18; clone_size: NA; d_call: NA; cdr3_nt: TGTGCCAGCTCACCACCGACGGGGGTCTACGAGCAGTACTTC; cdr3_aa: CASSPPTGVYEQYF
j_call: TRBJ1-2; cdr3_length: 13; v_call: TRBV7-9; clone_size: NA; d_call: NA; cdr3_nt: TGTGCCAGCAGCTTAAGTTCGGGCTATGGCTACACCTTC; cdr3_aa: CASSLSSGYGYTF
j_call: TRBJ2-1; cdr3_length: 16; v_call: TRBV11-2; clone_size: NA; d_call: NA; cdr3_nt: TGTGCCAGCAGCTTAGTTGGCGGGACCCTCTACAATGAGCAGTTCTTC; cdr3_aa: CASSLVGGTLYNEQFF
j_call: TRBJ1-3; cdr3_length: 15; v_call: TRBV5-1; clone_size: NA; d_call: TRBD1; cdr3_nt: TGCGCCAGCAGCCTTACAGGGGCCTCTGGAAACACCATATATTTT; cdr3_aa: CASSLTGASGNTIYF
j_call: TRBJ2-3; cdr3_length: 15; v_call: TRBV13; clone_size: few; d_call: NA; cdr3_nt: TGTGCCAGCAGCTTCCCATCCAAGAGCGCAGATACGCAGTATTTT; cdr3_aa: CASSFPSKSADTQYF
j_call: TRBJ1-5; cdr3_length: 13; v_call: TRBV9; clone_size: once; d_call: NA; cdr3_nt: TGTGCCAGCAGCGGGGACTTGAATCAGCCCCAGCATTTT; cdr3_aa: CASSGDLNQPQHF
j_call: TRBJ2-7; cdr3_length: 14; v_call: TRBV5-1; clone_size: NA; d_call: NA; cdr3_nt: TGCGCCAGCAGCGGGGACAACCTACCCTACGAGCAGTACTTC; cdr3_aa: CASSGDNLPYEQYF
j_call: TRBJ2-1; cdr3_length: 16; v_call: TRBV11-2; clone_size: NA; d_call: TRBD1; cdr3_nt: TGTGCCAGCAGCTGGGGTGAGCAGGGGGACCCCAATGAGCAGTTCTTC; cdr3_aa: CASSWGEQGDPNEQFF
j_call: TRBJ2-1; cdr3_length: 14; v_call: TRBV5-1; clone_size: NA; d_call: TRBD1; cdr3_nt: TGCGCCAGCAGCCCAAGACAGGGTTACAATGAGCAGTTCTTC; cdr3_aa: CASSPRQGYNEQFF
j_call: TRBJ2-3; cdr3_length: 15; v_call: TRBV9; clone_size: NA; d_call: TRBD2; cdr3_nt: TGTGCCAGCAGCGTAGCCCCCCGGACTAGCGGGACGCAGTATTTT; cdr3_aa: CASSVAPRTSGTQYF